This T cell receptor (beta chain) was retrieved from a study of brain metastases from non-small cell lung cancer. This CDR3 is built from 12 residues. V was shortened by 5 bases and J by 3 bases, with 8 bases between the two germline ends. The germline gives CDR1 SGHNT, CDR2 YENEEA. Only in-frame clones appear in the TCRdb table, and some are missing; sequencing was by immunoSEQ multiplex PCR. The sample lists approximately 2,700 clones, roughly 80% occurring once. This sequence originates from a donor at least 40 years old with non-small cell lung cancer. Material: primary lung tumor tissue. The chain recombines TRBV11-3 with TRBJ2-7; maybe TRBD1 (6 bases). The CDR3 sequence is CASSQDSYEQYF. CDR3 coding DNA: TGTGCCAGCAGCCAGGACAGCTACGAGCAGTACTTC. Full variable domain (missing parts from reference TRBV11-3 and TRBJ2-7): EAGVVQSPRYKIIEKKQPVAFWCNPISGHNTLYWYLQNLGQGPELLIRYENEEAVDDSQLPKDRFSAERLKGVDSTLKIQPAELGDSAVYLCASSQDSYEQYFGPGTRLTVT.